The 15 T cell receptor beta chains below were found in one sample sequenced in a study of control samples from healthy donors and cancer patients. TCRdb's copy holds only in-frame clones and misses some; the assay was immunoSEQ multiplex PCR. The table lists fewer than 150,000 clones, around 90% of them singletons. Sequenced: blood. Receptors originate from a man aged 18-30 years in good health.

This clone was seen only a few times. The rearrangement links TRBV9 to TRBJ2-2; D tentatively reads TRBD1 or TRBD2 (6 bases each). The length of the CDR3 is 16 residues. Germline CDR1 reads SGDLS; CDR2 reads YYNGEE. V dropped 4 bases and J dropped 1 base, with 14 bases sitting between them. The DNA for the CDR3 is TGTGCCAGCAGCTCGGAGGGGGTCAGGAACACCGGGGAGCTGTTTTTT. Translation: CASSSEGVRNTGELFF.

The table lists this clone with a few counts. The CDR3 region is CASGLRSGGEAYEQYF. CDR3 nucleotides: TGTGCTAGTGGTTTGCGCTCCGGAGGTGAGGCCTACGAGCAGTACTTC. The chain has TRBV12-5 and TRBJ2-7; the D gene is possibly TRBD2 (5 bases). The ends were cut back, 2 bases at V and 2 bases at J, with 16 bases in the middle. The CDR3 spans 16 residues. Per germline, CDR1 LGHNT and CDR2 FRNRAP.

The CDR3 reads CASRAFPGRNYGYTF. In DNA form, the CDR3 reads TGTGCCAGCAGAGCATTTCCGGGACGGAACTATGGCTACACCTTC. This chain uses TRBV6-5 with TRBJ1-2; tentatively, D is TRBD1 (5 bases). This CDR3 has 15 amino acids. Per germline, CDR1 MNHEY and CDR2 SVGAGI. Trimming shortened V by 6 bases and J by 2 bases, and 16 bases separated the two germline ends.

The chain combines TRBV4-1 with TRBJ1-1, with D possibly TRBD1 on 6 matching bases. V lost 0 bases and J lost 1, with 12 bases in between. The CDR3 is made up of 16 amino acids. The V gene's germline CDR1 is MGHRA and CDR2 YSYEKL. CDR3 sequence (DNA): TGCGCCAGCAGCCAAGAAGGAGGGGGGGAGAACACTGAAGCTTTCTTT. This codes for CASSQEGGGENTEAFF.

V usage is TRBV20-1 and J usage is TRBJ2-1, with D tentatively TRBD1 (5 bases). The germline V gene encodes CDR1 DFQATT and CDR2 SNEGSKA (reference sequence). Trimming left V 6 bases short and J 8 bases short, with 11 bases between. The CDR3 runs to 11 residues. The CDR3 sequence: CSAPVTDEQFF. The CDR3 DNA is TGCAGTGCGCCGGTGACAGATGAGCAGTTCTTC.

The chain couples TRBV4-2 to TRBJ2-5; possible D gene TRBD2, 6 bases. Trimming took off 0 bases at V and 2 bases at J, with 13 bases between the two ends. This CDR3 is built from 16 residues. Germline CDR1 and CDR2: LGHNA and YNFKEQ. Here the CDR3 reads CASSQELAGTQETQYF. DNA for the CDR3: TGTGCCAGCAGCCAAGAGTTAGCCGGGACTCAAGAGACCCAGTACTTC.

The rearrangement links TRBV12-5 to TRBJ2-7; no definite D call. The CDR3 totals 14 residues. Trimming cost V 2 bases and J 5 bases, with 13 bases left between them. The germline V gene has CDR1 LGHNT and CDR2 FRNRAP. In DNA form, the CDR3 reads TGTGCTAGTGGTTTGTCCCCGCGCGGCGACGAGCAGTACTTC. This encodes CASGLSPRGDEQYF.

The chain recombines TRBV7-9 with TRBJ2-2; D perhaps matches TRBD2 (5 bases). From germline, CDR1 is SEHNR and CDR2 FQNEAQ (reference sequence). V lost 2 bases, J lost 4 bases, and 11 bases lay in between. The CDR3 extends over 15 amino acids. The CDR3 bases are TGTGCCAGCAGCTTATCCGCCGCGGGCACCGGGGAGCTGTTTTTT. It specifies CASSLSAAGTGELFF.

The chain combines TRBV9 with TRBJ2-7, with 7 bases lining up with TRBD1. V dropped 2 bases and J dropped 2; count of bases not matched to a gene: 4. Germline assignment: CDR1 SGDLS and CDR2 YYNGEE. CDR3 length: 14 amino acids. The DNA of the CDR3 is TGTGCCAGCAGCGTCCAGGGGGTCCCCTACGAGCAGTACTTC. It yields the protein CASSVQGVPYEQYF.

This clone appeared a single time. The chain joins TRBV2 to TRBJ2-2; 10 bases are a match to TRBD1. Trimming cost V 6 bases and J 4 bases; bases outside gene matches: 5. The CDR3 has 15 amino acids. Per germline, CDR1 SNHLY and CDR2 FYNNEI. CDR3 region: CASSVGQGGTGELFF. In DNA form, the CDR3 reads TGTGCCAGCAGCGTCGGACAGGGGGGCACCGGGGAGCTGTTTTTT.

This clone was recorded only once. This chain links TRBV25-1 with TRBJ1-2, with 7 positions matching TRBD1. Germline assignment: CDR1 MGHDK and CDR2 SYGVNS. The CDR3 runs 13 residues. The junction had 1 base not matched to a gene; V was cut back by 2 bases and J by 4 bases. CDR3 sequence: CASSEGTAYGYTF. In DNA, the CDR3 is TGTGCCAGCAGTGAAGGGACAGCCTATGGCTACACCTTC.

This chain links TRBV6-5 with TRBJ1-2; 10 bases agree with TRBD1. The CDR3 loop spans 16 amino acids. Germline V gives CDR1 MNHEY, CDR2 SVGAGI. V lost 4 bases and J lost 7; bases outside the gene matches: 12. CDR3 sequence (DNA): TGTGCCAGCAGTTTCCTTCGGGACAGGGGAAATATTGGCTACACCTTC. It is translated as CASSFLRDRGNIGYTF.

The rearrangement joins TRBV11-3 to TRBJ2-1, with 8 nucleotides matching TRBD1. This CDR3 is 14 amino acids long. The J segment lost 2 bases and the V segment lost 4 bases, leaving 1 base of the junction unmatched. CDR1 and CDR2 (germline): SGHNT, YENEEA. Here the CDR3 reads CASSSGQAYNEQFF. The CDR3 nucleotides read TGTGCCAGCAGCTCGGGACAGGCCTACAATGAGCAGTTCTTC.

This clone was recorded once. The chain is built from TRBV19 and TRBJ1-2; D gene ambiguous. V was pared by 0 bases and J by 2 bases, with 10 bases between. The CDR3 contains 15 residues. Germline V gives CDR1 LNHDA, CDR2 SQIVND (reference sequence). CDR3 sequence (DNA): TGTGCCAGTAGTATAGATCTCCGGGTGAACTATGGCTACACCTTC. It yields the protein CASSIDLRVNYGYTF.

J is TRBJ2-1 and V is TRBV30; D not resolved. Trimming took off 4 bases at V and 0 bases at J, with 19 bases between the two ends. The CDR3 extends over 17 amino acids. From germline, CDR1 is GTSNPN and CDR2 SVGIG (reference sequence). Here the CDR3 DNA reads TGTGCCTGGAAGGAGCCTACCCTTTACAGCTCCTACAATGAGCAGTTCTTC. Protein sequence: CAWKEPTLYSSYNEQFF.